These 25 T cell receptor beta chains share one sample of origin, sequenced in a study of blood T cell repertoires in COVID-19. Using immunoSEQ multiplex PCR, the repertoire was profiled, and TCRdb retains in-frame clones only, with some absent. The table includes about 180,000 clones, 80% to 90% detected once. The sample was peripheral blood. These TCRs come from an older man with active or convalescent COVID-19.

The rearrangement links TRBV6-2 or TRBV6-3 to TRBJ1-5; tentatively, D is TRBD1 (5 bases). This CDR3 is built from 17 residues. Between the trimmed V and J ends, which lost 6 bases and 0 bases, there was a span of 18 bases. Germline CDR1 and CDR2: MNHEY and SVGEGT. DNA of the CDR3: TGTGCCAGCAGCCCACCGACAGTGGGATTTAGCAATCAGCCCCAGCATTTT. Protein: CASSPPTVGFSNQPQHF.

The chain carries TRBV29-1 and TRBJ1-1; 7 bases agree with TRBD1. CDR3 size: 13 residues. The junction had 9 bases not matched to a gene; V was cut back by 7 bases and J by 4 bases. Germline values: CDR1 SQVTM, CDR2 ANQGSEA. CDR3 protein: CSALGQWGTEAFF. In nucleotides, the CDR3 is TGCAGCGCTCTGGGACAGTGGGGCACTGAAGCTTTCTTT.

The chain combines TRBV7-2 with TRBJ1-2; 7 nucleotides line up with TRBD1. Germline V gene sequence: CDR1 SGHTA, CDR2 FQGNSA. The CDR3 is 14 residues long. The J segment lost 4 bases and the V segment lost 3 bases, leaving 5 bases of the junction unmatched. CDR3 in DNA: TGTGCCAGCAGCTTCGGGACAGCCTCCTATGGCTACACCTTC. Translated: CASSFGTASYGYTF.

The V call is TRBV6-5, the J call TRBJ1-2; 7 nucleotides match TRBD1. Germline V gene sequence: CDR1 MNHEY, CDR2 SVGAGI. The CDR3 has 15 residues. Trimming took 2 bases from V and 8 from J; bases not matched to a gene: 11. The CDR3 coding sequence is TGTGCCAGCAGTTACCACTCCCCGACAGGGAAGGGCTACACCTTC. This gives the protein CASSYHSPTGKGYTF.

The chain has TRBV3-1 (or the pseudogene TRBV3-2) and TRBJ2-1, with a weak D call TRBD1 (5 bases). The ends were cut back, 2 bases at V and 2 bases at J, with 13 bases in the middle. The CDR3 runs to 16 residues. The germline CDR1 and CDR2 sequences are LGHDT and YNNKEL (reference sequence). CDR3 protein: CASSQPTGHTYNEQFF. The CDR3 region has the DNA TGTGCCAGCAGCCAACCCACAGGTCATACCTACAATGAGCAGTTCTTC.

This clone was seen once. The chain recombines TRBV15 with TRBJ1-5; 7 bases fit TRBD1. The CDR3 is 14 residues long. J lost 11 bases, V lost 1 base, and 8 bases had no gene match. Germline lookup yields CDR1 LNHNV and CDR2 YYDKDF (reference sequence). In DNA form, the CDR3 reads TGTGCCACCAGCAGAGGACAGGGAGTTTGGTCCCAGCATTTT. This encodes CATSRGQGVWSQHF.

In this sample, this clone turned up a few times. The chain carries TRBV24-1 and TRBJ1-5; 7 nucleotides align to TRBD1. The CDR3 has 15 amino acids. Germline assignment: CDR1 KGHDR and CDR2 SFDVKD. The ends lost 3 bases at V and 7 bases at J; junction bases unmatched: 8. The DNA for the CDR3 is TGTGCCACCAGTGATCCCCGACAGGGCGGACAGCCCCAGCATTTT. Protein: CATSDPRQGGQPQHF.

The CDR3: CASTWDFGVNQPQHF. The CDR3 region has the DNA TGTGCCAGTACCTGGGACTTCGGGGTCAATCAGCCCCAGCATTTT. The rearrangement joins TRBV19 to TRBJ1-5; D perhaps matches TRBD1 (5 bases). Germline CDR1 reads LNHDA; CDR2 reads SQIVND (reference sequence). The CDR3 is made up of 15 amino acids. V was pared by 7 bases and J by 3 bases, with 16 bases between.

This chain uses TRBV12-3 or TRBV12-4 with TRBJ1-1; 9 bases align to TRBD1. The V and J ends lost 10 bases and 5 bases, in that order; junction bases with no gene match: 8. The CDR3 has 13 residues. DNA for the CDR3: TGTGCCACAAATCCGGACAGGGGAACTGAAGCTTTCTTT. This gives the protein CATNPDRGTEAFF.

The chain couples TRBV9 to TRBJ1-2; 11 nucleotides align to TRBD1. The CDR3 spans 16 residues. Looked up from germline, CDR1 is SGDLS and CDR2 is YYNGEE. The V gene end was trimmed by 2 bases and the J gene end by 6 bases; junction bases not matched to a gene: 9. Here the CDR3 reads CASSVHGQGAMDGYTF. DNA of the CDR3: TGTGCCAGCAGCGTCCACGGACAGGGGGCCATGGATGGCTACACCTTC.

V and J are TRBV29-1 and TRBJ2-5, with D perhaps matching TRBD1 (6 bases). Germline-derived CDR1 and CDR2 are SQVTM and ANQGSEA. The CDR3 contains 14 residues. V lost 4 bases, J lost 2 bases, and 14 bases lay in between. The CDR3 nucleotides read TGCAGCGTTGCGGGACATATAGTACAAGAGACCCAGTACTTC. It is translated as CSVAGHIVQETQYF.

The chain joins TRBV19 to TRBJ1-5, with TRBD1 identical over 7 bases. CDR3 length: 15 amino acids. The V gene's germline CDR1 is LNHDA and CDR2 SQIVND (reference sequence). The V gene end was trimmed by 6 bases and the J gene end by 4 bases; junction bases not matched to a gene: 9. The CDR3 nucleotides are TGTGCCAGTAGCACCGACAGGGTTCGGAATCAGCCCCAGCATTTT. Translating gives CASSTDRVRNQPQHF.

The rearrangement joins TRBV7-2 to TRBJ1-2; 9 nucleotides match TRBD1. Per germline, CDR1 SGHTA and CDR2 FQGNSA. V lost 6 bases to trimming and J lost 5 bases; unmatched junction nucleotides: 7. The CDR3 totals 14 residues. The chain's CDR3 is CASRSTGTGYGYTF. The CDR3 nucleotides are TGTGCCAGCAGATCGACCGGGACAGGGTATGGCTACACCTTC.

This clone has more than one count but fewer than ten. The rearrangement links TRBV7-9 to TRBJ1-2, with TRBD1 matching 10 bases. Trimming cost V 5 bases and J 6 bases; bases outside gene matches: 12. CDR1 and CDR2 (germline): SEHNR, FQNEAQ (reference sequence). This CDR3 has 16 amino acids. The DNA for the CDR3 is TGTGCCAGCAGCCGCCCCGAGACAGGGGGCGTAAATGGCTACACCTTC. This gives the protein CASSRPETGGVNGYTF.

V and J are TRBV15 and TRBJ2-1; 10 nucleotides line up with TRBD2. V shed 4 bases, J shed 7 bases, and the junction held 10 bases outside the gene matches. The length of the CDR3 is 16 residues. The germline gives CDR1 LNHNV, CDR2 YYDKDF (reference sequence). CDR3: CATSMTGTSVQNEQFF. In DNA form, the CDR3 reads TGTGCCACCAGCATGACCGGGACTAGCGTTCAGAATGAGCAGTTCTTC.

The chain links TRBV2 to TRBJ2-2; 11 bases are a match to TRBD2. J lost 7 bases, V lost 4 bases, and 8 bases had no gene match. Germline V gives CDR1 SNHLY, CDR2 FYNNEI. The CDR3 loop spans 16 amino acids. DNA of the CDR3: TGTGCCAGCAGTGGAACGACTAGCGGGACTGGCGGGGAGCTGTTTTTT. Protein product: CASSGTTSGTGGELFF.

This clone was detected a few times. V gene TRBV7-3 combines with J gene TRBJ2-1; 8 nucleotides line up with TRBD1. CDR1 SGHTA and CDR2 FQGTGA come from the germline V gene. The CDR3 is 14 residues long. J was trimmed by 9 bases and V by 4 bases; bases with no gene match: 8. The CDR3 spells CASSSGTGFGEQFF. CDR3 DNA sequence: TGTGCCAGCAGCTCCGGGACAGGTTTCGGTGAGCAGTTCTTC.

The chain employs TRBV18 and TRBJ1-2; possible D gene TRBD1, 6 bases. CDR3 length: 14 residues. V was cut by 4 bases and J by 3 bases, with 12 bases left in between. Germline V gives CDR1 KGHSH, CDR2 LQKENI. The CDR3 loop reads CASSLLRTDYGYTF. In DNA, the CDR3 is TGTGCCAGCTCACTACTGAGGACAGACTATGGCTACACCTTC.

The chain carries TRBV30 and TRBJ1-4; D gene unclear. The length of the CDR3 is 11 residues. The V end lost 0 bases, the J end lost 8 bases, and 4 bases lay between the germline ends. From germline, CDR1 is GTSNPN and CDR2 SVGIG (reference sequence). The CDR3, as DNA: TGTGCCTGGAGTGTTCGGGAAAAACTGTTTTTT. Its protein is CAWSVREKLFF.

The rearrangement links TRBV11-2 to TRBJ2-3, with 7 nucleotides matching TRBD2. The CDR3 runs 15 residues. V was clipped by 5 bases and J by 0 bases; unmatched bases: 5. Germline CDR1 and CDR2: SGHAT and FQNNGV. CDR3 bases: TGTGCCAGCAGCGCTTGGGGGGGTAGCACAGATACGCAGTATTTT. Translated, it gives CASSAWGGSTDTQYF.

The genes are TRBV7-2 and TRBJ1-3; D is undetermined. CDR1 SGHTA and CDR2 FQGNSA come from the germline V gene. The CDR3 loop spans 14 amino acids. Trimming left V 0 bases short and J 4 bases short, with 7 bases between. Here the CDR3 reads CASSLAAGGNTIYF. DNA for the CDR3: TGTGCCAGCAGCTTAGCGGCGGGGGGAAACACCATATATTTT.

In this sample, this clone turned up a few times. The rearrangement joins TRBV14 to TRBJ1-2; D not certain. Per the germline V gene, CDR1 is SGHDN and CDR2 is FVKESK. Trimming took 2 bases from V and 7 from J, leaving 11 bases between them. The CDR3 length is 13 residues. The CDR3 loop is CASSQNRLLGYTF. The DNA of the CDR3 is TGTGCCAGCAGCCAAAATCGACTGCTTGGCTACACCTTC. Full variable domain (outside the CDR3, taken from reference TRBV14 and TRBJ1-2): EAGVTQFPSHSVIEKGQTVTLRCDPISGHDNLYWYRRVMGKEIKFLLHFVKESKQDESGMPNNRFLAERTGGTYSTLKVQPAELEDSGVYFCASSQNRLLGYTFGSGTRLTVV.

The chain links TRBV6-5 to TRBJ2-5; 7 positions agree with TRBD1. This CDR3 has 13 amino acids. V gave up 8 bases and J gave up 5 bases; unmatched junction bases: 8. Germline CDR1 reads MNHEY; CDR2 reads SVGAGI. The CDR3 DNA follows: TGTGCCAGCGCGCCAGGGGGAAGGGAGACCCAGTACTTC. This translates into CASAPGGRETQYF.

This chain joins TRBV9 and TRBJ2-1; 8 bases align to TRBD2. The CDR3 is 16 residues long. In germline, CDR1 is SGDLS, CDR2 YYNGEE. V gave up 3 bases and J gave up 10 bases; unmatched junction bases: 15. Here the CDR3 DNA reads TGTGCCAGCAGCGCCCATAGCGGGGTCCGGATCGGGGAGCAGTTCTTC. Translated: CASSAHSGVRIGEQFF.

The J gene is TRBJ2-3, the V gene TRBV5-1, with 12 bases fitting TRBD2. Germline CDR1 SGHRS, CDR2 YFSETQ. V was pared by 4 bases and J by 2 bases, with 5 bases of the junction left unmatched. The length of the CDR3 is 16 residues. CDR3 sequence (DNA): TGCGCCAGCAGCCCTGGACTAGCGGGACCCACAGATACGCAGTATTTT. Translation gives CASSPGLAGPTDTQYF. The variable domain in full, with the rest retrieved from reference TRBV5-1 and TRBJ2-3, is KAGVTQTPRYLIKTRGQQVTLSCSPISGHRSVSWYQQTPGQGLQFLFEYFSETQRNKGNFPGRFSGRQFSNSRSEMNVSTLELGDSALYLCASSPGLAGPTDTQYFGPGTRLTVL.